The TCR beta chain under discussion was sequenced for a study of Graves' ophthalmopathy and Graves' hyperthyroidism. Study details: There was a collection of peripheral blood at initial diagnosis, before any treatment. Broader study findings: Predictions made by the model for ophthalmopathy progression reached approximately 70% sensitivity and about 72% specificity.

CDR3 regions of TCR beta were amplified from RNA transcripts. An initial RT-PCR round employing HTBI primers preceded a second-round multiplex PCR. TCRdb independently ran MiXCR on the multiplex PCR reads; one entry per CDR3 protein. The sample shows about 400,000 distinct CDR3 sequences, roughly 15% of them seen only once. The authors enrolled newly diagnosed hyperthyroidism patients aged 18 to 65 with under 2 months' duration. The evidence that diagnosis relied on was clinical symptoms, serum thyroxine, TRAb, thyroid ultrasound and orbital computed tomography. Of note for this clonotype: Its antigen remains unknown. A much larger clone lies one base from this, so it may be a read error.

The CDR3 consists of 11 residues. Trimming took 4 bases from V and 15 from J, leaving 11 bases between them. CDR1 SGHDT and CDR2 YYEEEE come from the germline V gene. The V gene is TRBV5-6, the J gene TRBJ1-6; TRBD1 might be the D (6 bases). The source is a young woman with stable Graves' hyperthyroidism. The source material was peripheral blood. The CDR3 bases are TGTGCCAGCAGCCGGGACACGGACCTCCACTTT. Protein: CASSRDTDLHF.